One sample yielded the 8 T cell receptor beta chains listed below, sequenced in a study of Ad26.COV2.S vaccination and SARS-CoV-2 variants. This table comes from immunoSEQ multiplex PCR, and its TCRdb copy is limited to in-frame clones, with some not included. Of 350,000 to 550,000 clones listed, 89% are singletons. Treatment defined: around 19 received Ad26.COV2.S at low or high dose, single or two shots; five or six received placebo; per-sample allocation not given. Day 63 after the first vaccine or placebo injection was the time point for sampling. The starting material was peripheral blood, obtained in a trial of Ad26.COV2.S vaccine versus placebo. These receptors all stem from a person between 18 and 65 years old who received the Ad26.COV2.S COVID-19 vaccine or a placebo.

This chain uses TRBV7-2 with TRBJ1-2, with D possibly TRBD1 on 6 matching bases. Trimming shortened V by 2 bases and J by 4 bases, and 11 bases separated the two germline ends. The V gene's germline CDR1 is SGHTA and CDR2 FQGNSA. The CDR3 is 14 residues long. CDR3 in DNA: TGTGCCAGCAGCTTACTTGGACAGTTCTATGGCTACACCTTC. This translates into CASSLLGQFYGYTF.

V usage is TRBV6-1 and J usage is TRBJ1-2; 11 nucleotides align to TRBD1. The CDR3 runs to 14 residues. The germline V gene has CDR1 MNHNS and CDR2 SASEGT. J gave up 6 bases and V 8 bases, and 8 bases lay outside the gene matches. The CDR3 DNA is TGTGCCAGCGAGCGCCCGGGACAGGGGGATGGCTACACCTTC. Residues: CASERPGQGDGYTF.

This clone was counted a few times. The chain recombines TRBV7-9 with TRBJ2-7; D gene unclear. This CDR3 contains 13 residues. Trimming took 0 bases from V and 4 from J, leaving 7 bases between them. The germline gives CDR1 SEHNR, CDR2 FQNEAQ (reference sequence). The CDR3 reads CASSLAAGYEQYV. Here the CDR3 DNA reads TGTGCCAGCAGCTTAGCGGCAGGATACGAGCAGTACGTC.

This clone was detected once. This chain links TRBV20-1 with TRBJ2-5, with D unresolved. Trimming removed 6 bases from V and 2 bases from J, with 7 bases in between. CDR3 length: 11 amino acids. The germline V gene has CDR1 DFQATT and CDR2 SNEGSKA (reference sequence). The CDR3 bases are TGCAGTGCCAGAATTCAAGAGACCCAGTACTTC. This translates into CSARIQETQYF.

The chain carries TRBV19 and TRBJ2-1; D is possibly TRBD1 or TRBD2 (5 bases each). This CDR3 comprises 15 residues. The germline V gene encodes CDR1 LNHDA and CDR2 SQIVND (reference sequence). Trimming left V 4 bases short and J 11 bases short, with 21 bases between. CDR3 DNA sequence: TGTGCCAGTAGTAACACCGGGACCTCATCTGGGAAGCAGTTCTTC. This codes for CASSNTGTSSGKQFF.

The V call is TRBV4-3, the J call TRBJ1-2; 7 nucleotides agree with TRBD1. J was trimmed by 4 bases and V by 4 bases; bases with no gene match: 9. The CDR3 is 15 amino acids. Germline CDR1 reads LGHNA; CDR2 reads YSLEER. CDR3 bases: TGCGCCAGCAGCCTCGATCCAGGGGGGGCCTATGGCTACACCTTC. It codes for CASSLDPGGAYGYTF.

This chain connects TRBV3-1 (or the pseudogene TRBV3-2) to TRBJ2-7, with D tentatively TRBD1 (6 bases). Trimming cost V 4 bases and J 6 bases, with 13 bases left between them. From germline, CDR1 is LGHDT and CDR2 YNNKEL (reference sequence). The CDR3 contains 13 residues. The CDR3 spells CASSRPAGAEQYF. DNA of the CDR3: TGTGCCAGCAGCCGGCCAGCAGGGGCCGAGCAGTACTTC.

In this sample, this clone turned up once. The chain has TRBV4-3 and TRBJ1-2; maybe TRBD1 (5 bases). Trimming removed 2 bases from V and 3 bases from J, with 13 bases in between. The CDR3 consists of 15 residues. The germline V gene has CDR1 LGHNA and CDR2 YSLEER. Here the CDR3 reads CASSQTQGGDYGYTF. The CDR3 region has the DNA TGCGCCAGCAGCCAAACCCAGGGAGGGGACTATGGCTACACCTTC.